This T cell receptor (beta chain) derives from a study of CD8 T cells in Susac syndrome. General study points: In its TCR sequencing and HLA analysis, the study acknowledged that the number of individuals was relatively small.

Note on this clonotype: Its matching antigen is unknown. The junction and the germline gene differ at one end; a read error may be behind it.

The authors carried out high-throughput sequencing of TCR beta. They applied it to CD8+ and CD4+ T cells obtained from blood. The multiple sclerosis controls were treatment-naive patients with relapsing-remitting disease that was stable or active. Reverse transcription used roughly 0.45 to 1 ug RNA and random hexamers. Amplification of TCR beta CDR3 used immunoSEQ multiplex PCR across 54 Vbeta and 13 Jbeta. TCRdb ran MiXCR on the immunoSEQ multiplex PCR reads and lists one entry per CDR3 protein. The data hold approximately 120,000 distinct CDR3 sequences, with under 95% observed a single time. This receptor was obtained from a human donor with multiple sclerosis. Specimen: CD8+ T cells from PBMCs.

The CDR3 region has the DNA TGTTCCAGCAGCTTCGGGGGGGCCGGTTATGGCTACACCTTC. Residues: CSSSFGGAGYGYTF. The chain couples TRBV7-3 to TRBJ1-2, with a tentative D call TRBD1 (6 bases). Germline values: CDR1 SGHTA, CDR2 FQGTGA. The CDR3 is 14 amino acids. Combining the CDR3 with reference TRBV7-3 and TRBJ1-2 gives the whole variable domain GAGVSQTPSNKVTEKGKYVELRCDPISGHTALYWYRQSLGQGPEFLIYFQGTGAADDSGLPNDRFFAVRPEGSVSTLKIQRTERGDSAVYLCSSSFGGAGYGYTFGSGTRLTVV.